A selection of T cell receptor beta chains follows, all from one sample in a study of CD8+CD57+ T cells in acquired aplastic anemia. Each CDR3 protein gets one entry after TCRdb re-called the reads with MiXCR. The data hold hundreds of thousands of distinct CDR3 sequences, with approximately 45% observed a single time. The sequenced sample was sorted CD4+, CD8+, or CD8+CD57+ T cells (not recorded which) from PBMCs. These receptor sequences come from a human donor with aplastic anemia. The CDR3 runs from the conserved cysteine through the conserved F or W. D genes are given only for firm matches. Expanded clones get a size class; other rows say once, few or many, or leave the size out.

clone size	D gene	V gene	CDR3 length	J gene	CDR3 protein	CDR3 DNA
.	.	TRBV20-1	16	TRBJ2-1	CSVRTARGAFDNEQFF	TGCAGTGTTAGGACAGCCAGGGGAGCTTTCGATAATGAGCAGTTCTTC
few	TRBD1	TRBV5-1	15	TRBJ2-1	CASSTTGGSYNEQFF	TGCGCCAGCAGCACTACAGGGGGCTCCTACAATGAGCAGTTCTTC
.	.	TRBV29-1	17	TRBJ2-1	CSVEDRAGQSSYNEQFF	TGCAGCGTTGAAGATCGGGCGGGACAGAGCTCCTACAATGAGCAGTTCTTC
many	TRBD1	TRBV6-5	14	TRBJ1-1	CASSRQGAHTEAFF	TGTGCCAGCAGTCGACAGGGGGCACACACTGAAGCTTTCTTT
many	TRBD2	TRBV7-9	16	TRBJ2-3	CASSPIGGRAADTQYF	TGTGCCAGCAGCCCCATAGGCGGGAGGGCCGCAGATACGCAGTATTTT
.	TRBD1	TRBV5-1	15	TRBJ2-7	CASSDPGQTNYEQYF	TGCGCCAGCAGCGATCCGGGACAGACAAACTACGAGCAGTACTTC
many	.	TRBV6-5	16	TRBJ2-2	CASSYSTGANTGELFF	TGTGCCAGCAGTTACTCGACGGGGGCGAACACCGGGGAGCTGTTTTTT
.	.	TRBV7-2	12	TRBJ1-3	CASSTPRDSIYF	TGTGCCAGCAGCACTCCTCGGGACTCCATATATTTT
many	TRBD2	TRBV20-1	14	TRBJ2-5	CSARDGTRRETQYF	TGCAGTGCTAGAGATGGGACTAGGAGAGAGACCCAGTACTTC
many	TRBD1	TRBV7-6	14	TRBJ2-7	CASSLGTGALEQYF	TGTGCCAGCAGCTTAGGGACAGGGGCCTTAGAGCAGTACTTC
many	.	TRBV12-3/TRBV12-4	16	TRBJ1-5	CASSITGLYSNQPQHF	TGTGCCAGCAGTATTACGGGACTTTATAGCAATCAGCCCCAGCATTTT
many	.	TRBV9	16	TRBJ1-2	CASSVDPSGEGYGYTF	TGTGCCAGCAGCGTAGATCCCTCAGGGGAGGGTTATGGCTACACCTTC
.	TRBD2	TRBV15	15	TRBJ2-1	CATSRGLAAYNEQFF	TGTGCCACCAGCAGGGGACTAGCGGCTTACAATGAGCAGTTCTTC
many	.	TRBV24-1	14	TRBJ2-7	CATSDSTDSYEQYF	TGTGCCACCAGTGATTCGACAGATTCCTACGAGCAGTACTTC
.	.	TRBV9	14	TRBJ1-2	CASSVAGSNYGYTF	TGTGCCAGCAGCGTAGCGGGCAGCAACTATGGCTACACCTTC